This entry features one T cell receptor beta chain sequence. This clone was seen a single time. Which antigen it targets is not known. The input lacks base qualities; no much larger clone sits a single base away. What the time point label conveys for this sample: baseline before first vaccination. Samples from vaccinated people were obtained from the UK trials COV001 and COV002, which included a single-blind randomized controlled phase 2/3 trial of AZD1222 (ChAdOx1 nCoV-19) in healthy adults. For TCRbeta chain sequencing, PBMC samples were collected from trial participants at day 0 and at day 28 after the second dose. This record belongs to a study of T cell responses to AZD1222 COVID-19 vaccine (dated by TCRdb to the early 2020s). As for the study more broadly: AZD1222 recipients given second doses at about 4 weeks or at about 12 weeks were pooled, since spike-specific TCR depth and breadth were not found to differ between the two schedules. TCR sequencing was performed for about 240 trial participants, of whom some 200 were given two doses of AZD1222 and 26 were given two doses of MenACWY control vaccine. Trial participants were enrolled by age into subgroups of 18-55, 56-69 and 70-plus years, and about 150, 27 and 61 TCR-sequenced participants, respectively, were included in these subgroups.

At the junction V is shortened by 2 bases and J by 8 bases, with 9 bases in between. CDR1 and CDR2 are read off the germline V gene as MRHNA and SNTAGT. Inclusive of the bounding cysteine and phenylalanine, the CDR3 is 12 residues long. The DNA shown is the 36-base CDR3, in frame from base 1. Study-wide findings and limitations: The whole spike protein was spanned by vaccine-associated CD4 TCRs, and dominant responses were seen in regions 160-218 and 743-854. The 56-69-year group was small, and its depth increase did not reach significance, likely because of low power. Participants were mostly white British, with more females than males. The authors suggested clonal diversity may have been underestimated. After two AZD1222 doses, spike-specific TCR breadth and depth were significantly higher than at day 0 and than in MenACWY recipients. Conclusions about previously exposed vaccinees are limited, since just five or six AZD1222 recipients were seropositive for SARS-CoV-2 at baseline. Epitopes outside the regions mutated in the B.1.351 and B.1.1.7 variants were reportedly recognized by nearly half of the unique spike-specific TCRs. Because no day 14 peak-response samples were available, repertoires were characterized only after the peak T cell response.

The CDR3 regions of human TCRbeta chains were analyzed by immunosequencing. For the original study's pipeline: TCRs in the repertoires were compared against a reference library of SARS-CoV-2-specific TCRs that had been generated with the MIRA antigen-specificity platform. Breadth was defined as the fraction of unique TCRs that were SARS-CoV-2-associated. Depth was defined as the fraction of total T cells that were SARS-CoV-2-associated. Each spike-specific TCR was assigned to its reactive spike region and to a CD4 or CD8 class using the MIRA data. Log10-transformed breadth and depth values were compared by one-way ANOVA with Sidak's multiple comparisons tests. TCRdb stores this immuneACCESS table with in-frame sequences only. Part of the clones is absent; in the studies checked, under half of the shortfall reflects unresolved V genes, and no reason is known for the rest. V and J calls and clone size come straight from that table; D and trimming were deduced from the DNA. This sample is represented by some 140,000 clones; about 88% of them were singletons. Of the sample, 3% to 3.5% falls within the top ten clones.

The sequence came from an adult in good health. The chain uses TRBV6-4 and TRBJ1-2; tentative D gene TRBD1, with 5 bases matching. Source: peripheral blood, taken on day 0 of AZD1222 vaccination. The nucleotide sequence reads as follows: TGTGCCAGCAGTGACATCGGGGGAGGCTACACCTTC. It translates as CASSDIGGGYTF.